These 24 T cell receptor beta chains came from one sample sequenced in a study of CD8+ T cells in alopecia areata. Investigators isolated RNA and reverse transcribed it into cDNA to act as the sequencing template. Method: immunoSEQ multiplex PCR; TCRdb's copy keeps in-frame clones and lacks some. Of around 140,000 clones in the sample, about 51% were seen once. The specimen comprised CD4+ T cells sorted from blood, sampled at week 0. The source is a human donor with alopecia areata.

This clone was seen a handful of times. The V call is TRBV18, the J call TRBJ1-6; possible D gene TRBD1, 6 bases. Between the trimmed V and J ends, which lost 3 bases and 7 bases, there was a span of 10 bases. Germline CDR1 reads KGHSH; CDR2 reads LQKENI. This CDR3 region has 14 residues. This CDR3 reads CASSPQGNNSPLHF. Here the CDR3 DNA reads TGTGCCAGCTCACCCCAGGGGAACAATTCACCCCTCCACTTT. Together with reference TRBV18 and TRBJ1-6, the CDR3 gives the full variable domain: NAGVMQNPRHLVRRRGQEARLRCSPMKGHSHVYWYRQLPEEGLKFMVYLQKENIIDESGMPKERFSAEFPKEGPSILRIQQVVRGDSAAYFCASSPQGNNSPLHFGNGTRLTVT.

CDR3 sequence: CASSVVPTLGEQYF. DNA for the CDR3: TGTGCCAGCAGCGTAGTTCCGACCTTGGGGGAGCAGTACTTC. The chain couples TRBV9 to TRBJ2-7; D not resolved. Trimming pared 0 bases from V and 7 bases from J, leaving 14 bases between. This CDR3 region has 14 residues. Per the germline V gene, CDR1 is SGDLS and CDR2 is YYNGEE.

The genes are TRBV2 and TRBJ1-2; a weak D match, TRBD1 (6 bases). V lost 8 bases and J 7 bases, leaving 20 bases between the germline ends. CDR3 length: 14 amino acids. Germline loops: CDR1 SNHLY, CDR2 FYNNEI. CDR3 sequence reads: CASLVSAGVVGYTF. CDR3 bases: TGTGCCAGCCTCGTTTCTGCAGGGGTCGTTGGCTACACCTTC.

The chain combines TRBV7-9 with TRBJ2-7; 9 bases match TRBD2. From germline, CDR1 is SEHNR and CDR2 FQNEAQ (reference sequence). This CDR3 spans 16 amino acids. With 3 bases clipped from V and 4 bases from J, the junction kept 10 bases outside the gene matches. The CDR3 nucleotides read TGTGCCAGCAGCTTGAGGCCTAGCGGGATACAATACGAGCAGTACTTC. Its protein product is CASSLRPSGIQYEQYF.

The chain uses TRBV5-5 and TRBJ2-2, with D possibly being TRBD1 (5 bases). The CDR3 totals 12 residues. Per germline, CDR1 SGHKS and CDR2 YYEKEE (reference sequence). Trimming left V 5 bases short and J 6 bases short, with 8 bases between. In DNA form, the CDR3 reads TGTGCCAGCAGTCAGGGTTCCGGGGAGCTGTTTTTT. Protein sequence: CASSQGSGELFF.

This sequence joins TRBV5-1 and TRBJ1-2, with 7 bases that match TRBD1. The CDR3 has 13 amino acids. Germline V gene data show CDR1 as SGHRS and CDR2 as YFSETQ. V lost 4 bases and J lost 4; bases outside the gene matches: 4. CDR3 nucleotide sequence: TGCGCCAGCAGCCCCGACAGGGTCTATGGCTACACCTTC. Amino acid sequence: CASSPDRVYGYTF.

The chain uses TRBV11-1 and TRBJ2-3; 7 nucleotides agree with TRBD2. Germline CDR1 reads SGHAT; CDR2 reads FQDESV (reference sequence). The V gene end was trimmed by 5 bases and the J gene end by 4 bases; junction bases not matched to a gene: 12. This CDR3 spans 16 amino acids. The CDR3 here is CASSDFGGGPADTQYF. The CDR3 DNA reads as TGTGCCAGCAGCGACTTCGGGGGAGGGCCGGCAGATACGCAGTATTTT.

CDR3 in amino acids: CASSSGHTSSYEQYF. The CDR3 DNA reads as TGTGCCAGCAGTTCGGGACACACGAGCTCCTACGAGCAGTACTTC. V usage is TRBV6-1 and J usage is TRBJ2-7, with TRBD1 as a possible D gene (6 bases). The CDR3 consists of 15 residues. CDR1 is MNHNS and CDR2 is SASEGT in the germline V gene. Trimming took off 5 bases at V and 0 bases at J, with 14 bases between the two ends.

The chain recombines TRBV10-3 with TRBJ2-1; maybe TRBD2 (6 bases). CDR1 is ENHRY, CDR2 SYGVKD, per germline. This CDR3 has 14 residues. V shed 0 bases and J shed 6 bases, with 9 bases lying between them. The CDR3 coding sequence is TGTGCCATCAGTGAGTCCACTAGCTCCAATGAGCAGTTCTTC. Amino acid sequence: CAISESTSSNEQFF.

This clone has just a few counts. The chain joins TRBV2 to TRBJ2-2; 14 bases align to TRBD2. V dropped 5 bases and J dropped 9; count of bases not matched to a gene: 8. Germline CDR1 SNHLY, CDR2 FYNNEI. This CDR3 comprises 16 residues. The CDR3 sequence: CASSPGTSGSDRELFF. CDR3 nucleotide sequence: TGTGCCAGCAGTCCGGGGACTAGCGGGAGTGATCGGGAGCTGTTTTTT.

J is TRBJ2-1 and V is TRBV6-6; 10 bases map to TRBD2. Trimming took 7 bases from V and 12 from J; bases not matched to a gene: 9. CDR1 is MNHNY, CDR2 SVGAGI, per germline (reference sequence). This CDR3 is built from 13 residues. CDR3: CASIPSGSLGQFF. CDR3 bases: TGTGCCAGCATTCCTAGCGGGAGCCTCGGGCAGTTCTTC.

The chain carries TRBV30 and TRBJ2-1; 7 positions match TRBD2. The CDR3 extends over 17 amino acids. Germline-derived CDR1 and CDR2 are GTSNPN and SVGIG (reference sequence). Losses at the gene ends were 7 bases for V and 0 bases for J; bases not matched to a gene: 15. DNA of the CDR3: TGTGCCTTACGCGGGAGTGGTAGCTTGGGCTCCTACAATGAGCAGTTCTTC. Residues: CALRGSGSLGSYNEQFF.

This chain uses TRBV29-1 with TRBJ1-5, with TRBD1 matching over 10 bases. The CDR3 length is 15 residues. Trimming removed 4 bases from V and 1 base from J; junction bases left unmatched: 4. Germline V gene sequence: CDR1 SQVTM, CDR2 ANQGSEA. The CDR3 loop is CSVGTGGRSNQPQHF. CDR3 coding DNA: TGCAGCGTTGGGACAGGGGGAAGGAGCAATCAGCCCCAGCATTTT.

The CDR3 loop reads CASSSQGGRTDTQYF. CDR3 sequence (DNA): TGTGCCAGCAGCTCCCAGGGGGGTAGAACAGATACGCAGTATTTT. The chain joins TRBV7-6 to TRBJ2-3, with a possible D match to TRBD1 (7 bases). The germline V gene has CDR1 SGHVS and CDR2 FNYEAQ. V lost 4 bases to trimming and J lost 3 bases, with 14 bases between them. This CDR3 has 15 residues.

The chain's CDR3 is CASSPYRQGRVTNTEAFF. CDR3 bases: TGTGCCAGCAGCCCTTATCGACAGGGAAGGGTAACGAACACTGAAGCTTTCTTT. V and J are TRBV7-7 and TRBJ1-1, with TRBD1 matching over 7 bases. CDR1 and CDR2 from the germline V gene are SSHAT and FNYEAQ (reference sequence). V shed 5 bases and J 1 base; nucleotides not matched to a gene: 16. This CDR3 spans 18 amino acids.

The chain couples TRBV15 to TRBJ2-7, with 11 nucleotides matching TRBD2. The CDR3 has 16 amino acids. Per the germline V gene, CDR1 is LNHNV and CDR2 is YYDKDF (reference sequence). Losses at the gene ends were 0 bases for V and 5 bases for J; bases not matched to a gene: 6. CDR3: CATSRDLAGGKHEQYF. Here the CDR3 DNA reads TGTGCCACCAGCAGAGACCTAGCGGGAGGAAAGCACGAGCAGTACTTC.

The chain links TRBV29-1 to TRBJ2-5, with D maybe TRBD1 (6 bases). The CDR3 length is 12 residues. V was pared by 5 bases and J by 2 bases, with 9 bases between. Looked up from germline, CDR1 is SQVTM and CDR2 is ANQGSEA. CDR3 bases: TGCAGCGTTTCGGACAGTCAAGAGACCCAGTACTTC. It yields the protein CSVSDSQETQYF.

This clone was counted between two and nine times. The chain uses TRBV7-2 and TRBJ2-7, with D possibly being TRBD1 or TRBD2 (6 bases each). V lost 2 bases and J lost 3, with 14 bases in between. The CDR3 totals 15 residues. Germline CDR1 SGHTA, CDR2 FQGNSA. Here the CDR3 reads CASSLHVGGSYEQYF. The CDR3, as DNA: TGTGCCAGCAGCTTACATGTCGGGGGCAGCTACGAGCAGTACTTC.

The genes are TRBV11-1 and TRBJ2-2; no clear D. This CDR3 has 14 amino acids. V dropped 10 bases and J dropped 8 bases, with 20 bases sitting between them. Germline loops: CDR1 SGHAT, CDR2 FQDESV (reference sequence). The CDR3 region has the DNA TGTGCCACTAAGCTTCTTTCGAACTCTGGGGAGCTGTTTTTT. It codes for CATKLLSNSGELFF.

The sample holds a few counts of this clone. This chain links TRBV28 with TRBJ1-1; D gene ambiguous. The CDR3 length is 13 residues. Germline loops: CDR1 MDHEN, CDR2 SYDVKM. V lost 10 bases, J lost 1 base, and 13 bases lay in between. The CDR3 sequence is CATTLPWNTEAFF. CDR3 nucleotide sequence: TGTGCCACCACGTTACCTTGGAACACTGAAGCTTTCTTT. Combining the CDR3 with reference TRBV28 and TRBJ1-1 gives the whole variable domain DVKVTQSSRYLVKRTGEKVFLECVQDMDHENMFWYRQDPGLGLRLIYFSYDVKMKEKGDIPEGYSVSREKKERFSLILESASTNQTSMYLCATTLPWNTEAFFGQGTRLTVV.

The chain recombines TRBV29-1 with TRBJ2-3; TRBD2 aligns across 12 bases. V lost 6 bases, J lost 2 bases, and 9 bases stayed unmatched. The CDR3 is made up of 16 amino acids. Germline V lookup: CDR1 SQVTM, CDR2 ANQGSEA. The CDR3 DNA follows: TGCAGCGTCCAGACCGCTAGCGGGAGGGCCACAGATACGCAGTATTTT. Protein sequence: CSVQTASGRATDTQYF.

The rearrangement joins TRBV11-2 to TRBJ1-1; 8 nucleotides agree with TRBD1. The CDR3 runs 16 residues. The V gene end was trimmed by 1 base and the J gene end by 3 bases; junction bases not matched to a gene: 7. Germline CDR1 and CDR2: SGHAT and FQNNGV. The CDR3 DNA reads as TGTGCCAGCAGCTTAGGGTCAGGGGGCGCGCACACTGAAGCTTTCTTT. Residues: CASSLGSGGAHTEAFF.

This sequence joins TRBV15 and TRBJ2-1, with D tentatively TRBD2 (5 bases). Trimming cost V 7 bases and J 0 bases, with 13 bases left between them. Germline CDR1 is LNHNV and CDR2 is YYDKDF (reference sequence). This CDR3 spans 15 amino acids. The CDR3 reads CATNLAQGSYNEQFF. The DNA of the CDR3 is TGTGCCACCAACTTAGCGCAAGGCTCCTACAATGAGCAGTTCTTC.

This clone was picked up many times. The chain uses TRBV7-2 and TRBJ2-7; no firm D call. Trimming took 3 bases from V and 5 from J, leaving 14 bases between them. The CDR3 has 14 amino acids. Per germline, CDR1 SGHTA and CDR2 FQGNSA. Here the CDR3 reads CASSFLNGPNEQYF. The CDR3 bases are TGTGCCAGCAGCTTTCTCAACGGGCCCAACGAGCAGTACTTC.